This TCR beta chain is from a study of control samples from healthy donors and cancer patients. Sequencing was performed with immunoSEQ multiplex PCR; in TCRdb, only in-frame clones are kept and a portion is missing. The table includes under 150,000 clones, roughly 89% detected once. This CDR3 has 14 residues. The V segment lost 3 bases and the J segment 5 bases; nucleotides outside the gene matches: 6. The germline V gene encodes CDR1 SGHDT and CDR2 YYEEEE. The rearrangement uses TRBV5-6 and TRBJ2-7, with 9 bases matching TRBD1. Sequences were obtained from blood. This TCR derives from a man aged 25 to 40 in good health. This chain's CDR3 is CASSSGTGRNEQYF. The CDR3 coding sequence is TGTGCCAGCAGCTCCGGGACAGGGAGGAACGAGCAGTACTTC.